This T cell receptor (beta chain) comes out of a study of post-analysis software for immune sequencing data. Study results and limitations: The study found TRBV5-6, TRBV5-1 and TRBV20-1 among 5 or 6 TRBV segments more frequent in patients than controls.

The CDR3 loop spans 13 amino acids. In germline, CDR1 is WSHSY, CDR2 SAAADI. Built from TCR beta cDNA, the libraries had unique molecular identifiers in them. MiXCR, run by TCRdb on the PCR reads, gives a single entry per CDR3 protein. Of fewer than 700,000 distinct CDR3 sequences listed, roughly 45% are singletons. About this clonotype itself: Its antigen remains unknown.

The J gene is TRBJ2-4, the V gene TRBV10-2; 9 nucleotides align to TRBD1. The end of the DNA aligns better with TRBJ2-7, so the J call may be wrong. The sequenced sample consisted of blood. The receptor's source is a girl aged 5-17 years with multiple sclerosis. CDR3 bases: TGCGCCAGCAGCAGGGACAGGGCATCCGAGCAGTACTTC. Encoded protein: CASSRDRASEQYF.